These 17 T cell receptor beta chains originate from one sample sequenced in a study of Ad26.COV2.S vaccination and SARS-CoV-2 variants. Treatment specified: roughly 20 received Ad26.COV2.S at low or high dose, single or two shots; several received placebo; per-sample allocation not given. Day 63 after the first vaccine or placebo injection was the time point for sampling. This table comes from immunoSEQ multiplex PCR, and its TCRdb copy is limited to in-frame clones, with some not included. The sample lists more than 300,000 clones, roughly 90% seen once, with about 10% in the top ten. The sample in question was peripheral blood, obtained in a trial of Ad26.COV2.S vaccine versus placebo. The receptors stem from a person aged 18-65 years who received the Ad26.COV2.S COVID-19 vaccine or a placebo.

The J gene is TRBJ2-3, the V gene TRBV9; 11 bases map to TRBD2. V dropped 8 bases and J dropped 2; count of bases not matched to a gene: 4. Germline CDR1 SGDLS, CDR2 YYNGEE. The CDR3 is 14 residues long. The CDR3 protein is CASTSGGPTDTQYF. DNA of the CDR3: TGTGCCAGTACTAGCGGGGGACCCACAGATACGCAGTATTTT. Using reference TRBV9 and TRBJ2-3 for the parts outside the CDR3, the full variable domain is DSGVTQTPKHLITATGQRVTLRCSPRSGDLSVYWYQQSLDQGLQFLIQYYNGEERAKGNILERFSAQQFPDLHSELNLSSLELGDSALYFCASTSGGPTDTQYFGPGTRLTVL.

DNA of the CDR3: TGTGCCAGCAGGCCCGGGACAGACACTAATGAAAAACTGTTTTTT. It yields the protein CASRPGTDTNEKLFF. The rearrangement links TRBV28 to TRBJ1-4; 7 bases align to TRBD1. This CDR3 contains 15 residues. Trimming removed 6 bases from V and 2 bases from J; junction bases left unmatched: 6. Looked up from germline, CDR1 is MDHEN and CDR2 is SYDVKM.

The chain joins TRBV13 to TRBJ2-4; 7 positions match TRBD1. CDR1 is PRHDT and CDR2 is FYEKMQ in the germline V gene (reference sequence). The V and J ends lost 5 bases and 6 bases, in that order; junction bases with no gene match: 13. The CDR3 contains 16 residues. The DNA of the CDR3 is TGTGCCAGCAGCCATAGGGTGACAGGGAGCGGAAACATTCAGTACTTC. This sequence encodes CASSHRVTGSGNIQYF.

The chain is built from TRBV6-2 or TRBV6-3 and TRBJ2-3; D unclear. The CDR3 is 13 amino acids. Trimming removed 5 bases at V and 0 bases at J, with 6 bases between. CDR1 and CDR2 from the germline V gene are MNHEY and SVGEGT. In DNA form, the CDR3 reads TGTGCCAGCAGTGTCAGGAGCACAGATACGCAGTATTTT. Amino acids: CASSVRSTDTQYF.

This chain uses TRBV10-2 with TRBJ1-1, with 9 bases aligning to TRBD1. The junction had 7 bases not matched to a gene; V was cut back by 5 bases and J by 6 bases. The CDR3 contains 14 residues. Germline V gene sequence: CDR1 WSHSY, CDR2 SAAADI. Here the CDR3 DNA reads TGCGCCAGCAGTACAGGGGGCAGAAGGGCTGAAGCTTTCTTT. Translated: CASSTGGRRAEAFF.

The chain recombines TRBV30 with TRBJ2-7; D is tentatively TRBD1 or TRBD2 (5 bases each). This CDR3 has 13 residues. Trimming cost V 2 bases and J 1 base, with 9 bases left between them. CDR1 and CDR2 from the germline V gene are GTSNPN and SVGIG (reference sequence). The CDR3 DNA reads as TGTGCCTGGAGTTCGGGACCGTCCTACGAGCAGTACTTC. This encodes CAWSSGPSYEQYF.

The V call is TRBV7-6, the J call TRBJ2-5; D call uncertain. The V gene lost 1 base and the J gene lost 5 bases, with 2 bases spanning the gap. Germline values: CDR1 SGHVS, CDR2 FNYEAQ. The CDR3 runs 11 residues. As DNA, the CDR3 is TGTGCCAGCAGCTTAGACGAGACCCAGTACTTC. Translation gives CASSLDETQYF. Using reference TRBV7-6 and TRBJ2-5 for the parts outside the CDR3, the full variable domain is GAGVSQSPRYKVTKRGQDVALRCDPISGHVSLYWYRQALGQGPEFLTYFNYEAQQDKSGLPNDRFSAERPEGSISTLTIQRTEQRDSAMYRCASSLDETQYFGPGTRLLVL.

This clone was counted once. V is TRBV7-2 and J is TRBJ2-7; 7 bases line up with TRBD1. V dropped 4 bases and J dropped 7; count of bases not matched to a gene: 10. This CDR3 has 14 amino acids. Germline loops: CDR1 SGHTA, CDR2 FQGNSA. DNA of the CDR3: TGTGCCAGCAGCTCGGGACAGAACTACGGAGAGCAGTACTTC. Its translation is CASSSGQNYGEQYF.

V usage is TRBV12-3 or TRBV12-4 and J usage is TRBJ2-5, with TRBD1 matching over 8 bases. The CDR3 totals 13 residues. The V segment lost 6 bases and the J segment 4 bases; nucleotides outside the gene matches: 4. The CDR3 loop is CASRLTGGETQYF. CDR3 bases: TGTGCCAGCAGGTTAACAGGGGGAGAGACCCAGTACTTC.

The count of this clone is one. This sample also contains other DNA sequences that code for the same CDR3. This chain connects TRBV28 to TRBJ2-7; no clear D. V dropped 4 bases and J dropped 2 bases, with 6 bases sitting between them. Germline V lookup: CDR1 MDHEN, CDR2 SYDVKM. This CDR3 spans 12 amino acids. CDR3 protein: CASSSGPYEQYF. CDR3 nucleotides: TGTGCCAGCAGTTCTGGGCCCTACGAGCAGTACTTC.

In this sample, this clone turned up a few times. In DNA, the CDR3 is TGTGCCAGCAGTTTATCTAGGGAGGAGAACATTCAGTACTTC. This codes for CASSLSREENIQYF. The V call is TRBV27, the J call TRBJ2-4; D is possibly TRBD2 (6 bases). The CDR3 consists of 14 residues. The germline V gene has CDR1 MNHEY and CDR2 SMNVEV (reference sequence). The V end was cut by 0 bases, the J end by 7 bases, with 10 bases between.

V usage is TRBV7-9 and J usage is TRBJ2-1, with D unresolved. Trimming took off 4 bases at V and 4 bases at J, with 5 bases between the two ends. Germline assignment: CDR1 SEHNR and CDR2 FQNEAQ (reference sequence). The CDR3 has 12 amino acids. CDR3 loop: CASSSTYNEQFF. The CDR3 region has the DNA TGTGCCAGCAGCTCTACATACAATGAGCAGTTCTTC.

V is TRBV19 and J is TRBJ2-1, with D uncertain. V lost 5 bases and J 0 bases, leaving 11 bases between the germline ends. The length of the CDR3 is 15 residues. Germline-derived CDR1 and CDR2 are LNHDA and SQIVND (reference sequence). The CDR3 DNA reads as TGTGCCAGTAGTCCGATGTCGAGCTCCTACAATGAGCAGTTCTTC. It yields the protein CASSPMSSSYNEQFF.

CDR3 bases: TGTGCCAGCAGTTACCCGGGGACTAACACCGGGGAGCTGTTTTTT. As protein: CASSYPGTNTGELFF. The chain couples TRBV6-2 or TRBV6-3 to TRBJ2-2; D possibly corresponds to TRBD2 (6 bases). Trimming removed 2 bases from V and 2 bases from J, with 9 bases in between. The V gene's germline CDR1 is MNHEY and CDR2 SVGEGT. The CDR3 is 15 residues long.

The chain links TRBV13 to TRBJ1-4; D may be TRBD1 (5 bases). Trimming pared 5 bases from V and 8 bases from J, leaving 15 bases between. Germline loops: CDR1 PRHDT, CDR2 FYEKMQ (reference sequence). CDR3 size: 14 residues. CDR3: CASSTGTGLEKLFF. In nucleotides, the CDR3 is TGTGCCAGCAGCACCGGGACGGGGCTAGAAAAACTGTTTTTT.

V usage is TRBV5-1 and J usage is TRBJ2-7, with 9 bases identical to TRBD1. This CDR3 region has 13 residues. The germline V gene has CDR1 SGHRS and CDR2 YFSETQ. V lost 4 bases, J lost 5 bases, and 4 bases stayed unmatched. The DNA for the CDR3 is TGCGCCAGCAGCACTGGGACAGGGAACGAGCAGTACTTC. It is translated as CASSTGTGNEQYF. Filled out from reference TRBV5-1 and TRBJ2-7, the complete variable domain reads KAGVTQTPRYLIKTRGQQVTLSCSPISGHRSVSWYQQTPGQGLQFLFEYFSETQRNKGNFPGRFSGRQFSNSRSEMNVSTLELGDSALYLCASSTGTGNEQYFGPGTRLTVT.

The chain carries TRBV7-9 and TRBJ2-5, with D perhaps matching TRBD1 or TRBD2 (5 bases each). Germline V gene lookup returns CDR1 SEHNR and CDR2 FQNEAQ (reference sequence). Trimming took off 4 bases at V and 3 bases at J, with 15 bases between the two ends. The CDR3 totals 15 residues. This CDR3 reads CASSSGEGEEETQYF. Here the CDR3 DNA reads TGTGCCAGCAGCTCCGGGGAAGGGGAAGAAGAGACCCAGTACTTC.